This T cell receptor beta chain is from a study of blood T cell repertoires in COVID-19. Study-wide context: Collection of acute and convalescent COVID-19 samples took place in the United States, Italy and Spain.

The junction had 2 bases not matched to a gene; V was cut back by 6 bases and J by 4 bases. The CDR3 is 13 residues long. Per the study methods: Using reference gene primer amplification, nucleated cell counts were estimated. TCRdb's table, derived via immunoSEQ multiplex PCR, lists solely in-frame clones and lacks some. V, J and clone size were drawn from that table, and D and trimming were deduced from the DNA. The sample has 40,000 or so clones; around 93% are singletons. The rearrangement links TRBV12-3 or TRBV12-4 to TRBJ2-2; 7 bases line up with TRBD1. Material: peripheral blood. The TCR sequence derives from a human donor in a cohort sampled during active COVID-19. The CDR3 is CASSGQATGELFF. The CDR3 DNA reads TGTGCCAGCAGCGGACAGGCCACCGGGGAGCTGTTTTTT.